This is a list of T cell receptor beta chains from one sample in a study of cytomegalovirus exposure and HLA in healthy donors. The repertoire was sequenced with immunoSEQ multiplex PCR; TCRdb's copy has only in-frame clones and lacks some. The sample records approximately 190,000 clones, around 87% being singletons. The sequencing sample was made of PBMCs. These receptors were obtained from a man aged 25-45 years in good health and CMV-seronegative. The CDR3 runs from the conserved cysteine through the conserved F or W. A D gene is named only where the DNA matches it firmly. Only part of the rows carry a size: once, few, many, or a class if the clone is expanded.

NA	14	few	TRBV28	TRBJ1-2	TGTGCCAGCAGTTTACCAACACAGGGTTTTGGCTACACCTTC	CASSLPTQGFGYTF
TRBD2	18	NA	TRBV4-2	TRBJ2-7	TGTGCCAGCAGCCAACATAGCGCCGGGACTAGCGGGGCCTACGAGCAGTACTTC	CASSQHSAGTSGAYEQYF
NA	13	NA	TRBV28	TRBJ1-2	TGTGCCAGCTACCGCGGGACTAACTATGGCTACACCTTC	CASYRGTNYGYTF
TRBD1	18	NA	TRBV28	TRBJ1-1	TGTGCCAGCAGTGCGCAGACGAATCCCGGGACAGGGGGCGGTTCGGCTTTCTTT	CASSAQTNPGTGGGSAFF
TRBD1	15	NA	TRBV5-8	TRBJ2-7	TGTGCCAGCAGCCAGGGGACAGGAATCTCCTACGAGCAGTACTTC	CASSQGTGISYEQYF
TRBD1	12	NA	TRBV6-6	TRBJ1-2	TGTGCCAGCAGTCGGGACAGTTATGGCTACACCTTC	CASSRDSYGYTF
NA	11	NA	TRBV29-1	TRBJ1-1	TGCAGCGGCAGGGAGAACACTGAAGCTTTCTTT	CSGRENTEAFF
NA	14	NA	TRBV5-1	TRBJ1-3	TGCGCCAGCAGCTTTACAGGGTACGGAAACACCATATATTTT	CASSFTGYGNTIYF
NA	18	NA	TRBV19	TRBJ1-4	TGTGCCAGTAGTAAGCCACCCCGCGTTCTGGGGGCGAACGAAAAACTGTTTTTT	CASSKPPRVLGANEKLFF
NA	14	NA	TRBV30	TRBJ2-1	TGTGCCTGGAGTGTACTGGCTAGCTTCAATGAGCAGTTCTTC	CAWSVLASFNEQFF
NA	15	once	TRBV27	TRBJ2-7	TGTGCCAGCAGTTCCCTGCGGGGGCCGACCTACGAGCAGTACTTC	CASSSLRGPTYEQYF
TRBD2	16	NA	TRBV7-6	TRBJ2-5	TGTGCCAGCAGCTTAATGGTAGCGGGAGGCCAAGAGACCCAGTACTTC	CASSLMVAGGQETQYF
NA	14	NA	TRBV6-6	TRBJ1-6	TGTGCCAGCAGTTATGTGCAGGGTAATTCACCCCTCCACTTT	CASSYVQGNSPLHF
TRBD2	15	NA	TRBV9	TRBJ2-7	TGTGCCAGCAGCAAGGGACTAGCGGACTCCTACGAGCAGTACTTC	CASSKGLADSYEQYF
TRBD1	16	NA	TRBV6-6	TRBJ1-1	TGTGCCAGCAGTACCGGGACAGGGAATTTGGACACTGAAGCTTTCTTT	CASSTGTGNLDTEAFF
TRBD2	16	NA	TRBV4-1	TRBJ2-3	TGCGCCAGCAGCCAGGCCCTAGCGGAGGGCACAGATACGCAGTATTTT	CASSQALAEGTDTQYF
NA	13	NA	TRBV27	TRBJ2-5	TGTGCCAGCACTCCCTCACTACAAGAGACCCAGTACTTC	CASTPSLQETQYF
TRBD1	15	NA	TRBV25-1	TRBJ2-5	TGTGCCAGCAGTGACCTGGACAGGGTGCAAGAGACCCAGTACTTC	CASSDLDRVQETQYF
NA	14	NA	TRBV2	TRBJ2-1	TGTGCCAGCCAAATTACTGGACTGACCAATGAGCAGTTCTTC	CASQITGLTNEQFF
NA	16	NA	TRBV11-2	TRBJ2-5	TGTGCCAGCAGCTTTTCCGGGACTCCTAGCCAAGAGACCCAGTACTTC	CASSFSGTPSQETQYF
NA	13	NA	TRBV30	TRBJ2-7	TGTGCCTGGACGGGGGGCGGGAGCCATGAGCAGTACTTC	CAWTGGGSHEQYF
NA	14	NA	TRBV19	TRBJ1-3	TGTGCCAGTAGTATAAAAGGCTCGCGGAACACCATATATTTT	CASSIKGSRNTIYF
NA	13	NA	TRBV7-9	TRBJ2-3	TGTGCCAGCAGCTCCCCCCAGGGCTTAGCGCAGTATTTT	CASSSPQGLAQYF
TRBD2	16	few	TRBV19	TRBJ2-3	TGTGCCAGTAGTACTCAGCCGGGACTAGCAGTGGATACGCAGTATTTT	CASSTQPGLAVDTQYF
NA	12	NA	TRBV7-9	TRBJ2-7	TGTGCCAGCAGCTTAACAGCAAACGAGCAGTACTTC	CASSLTANEQYF
TRBD2	15	NA	TRBV27	TRBJ2-7	TGTGCCAGCGGCTGGGGCGGGGGAGCCTCTTACGAGCAGTACTTC	CASGWGGGASYEQYF
TRBD2	15	NA	TRBV7-8	TRBJ2-1	TGTGCCAGCAGCTCGGGACTAGCGGGGCCAAATGAGCAGTTCTTC	CASSSGLAGPNEQFF
NA	20	NA	TRBV4-2	TRBJ2-2	TGTGCCAGCAGCCAAGAATTTTTAATGGGGGGACAGAGAAACACCGGGGAGCTGTTTTTT	CASSQEFLMGGQRNTGELFF
TRBD2	18	NA	TRBV5-1	TRBJ2-3	TGCGCCAGCAGCTTCTCTCCGCCGACTAGCGGGGGTGCAGATACGCAGTATTTT	CASSFSPPTSGGADTQYF
TRBD1	16	few	TRBV27	TRBJ1-6	TGTGCCAGCAGTTTATCGACATTGGACAGGTCTTCACCCCTCCACTTT	CASSLSTLDRSSPLHF
TRBD1	14	NA	TRBV28	TRBJ1-1	TGTGCCAGCAGTTTATTCCGACAGGGGCTTGAAGCTTTCTTT	CASSLFRQGLEAFF
NA	12	NA	TRBV11-2	TRBJ2-5	TGTGCCAGCAGCTTCAGTTCAGGGACCCAGTACTTC	CASSFSSGTQYF
NA	14	NA	TRBV7-2	TRBJ2-7	TGTGCCAGCAGCCCCAGTGTTCCGTCTCTGGAGCAGTACTTC	CASSPSVPSLEQYF
TRBD1	14	NA	TRBV7-9	TRBJ1-4	TGTTCCAGCAGCTTTGGACAGGGGGGGGGAAAACTGTTTTTT	CSSSFGQGGGKLFF